The subject of this entry is one TCR beta chain. This sample stems from a study of identifying expanded T cells in peripheral blood. Only in-frame clones appear in the TCRdb table, and some are missing; sequencing was by immunoSEQ multiplex PCR. The top ten hold 3.3% of the sample, which has some 120,000 clones, roughly 80% seen once. Germline CDR1 is KGHSH and CDR2 is LQKENI. The CDR3 is 13 residues long. Trimming removed 2 bases at V and 6 bases at J, with 11 bases between. No infections or other immune events were documented during collection. The genes are TRBV18 and TRBJ2-7; D remains ambiguous. The sequence came from a person aged 18 to 69 in good health. Sequencing used blood. The CDR3 protein is CASSPGRRGEQYF. The CDR3 DNA sequence: TGTGCCAGCTCACCAGGAAGGAGAGGCGAGCAGTACTTC.